A selection of T cell receptor beta chains follows, all from one sample in a study of T cell responses to AZD1222 COVID-19 vaccine. The repertoire was sequenced with immunoSEQ multiplex PCR; TCRdb's copy has only in-frame clones and lacks some. The repertoire holds about 150,000 clones, with 85% to 95% as singletons. The sequencing here drew on peripheral blood, taken 28 days after the second AZD1222 dose. These receptors all stem from an adult who received the AZD1222 COVID-19 vaccine. The CDR3 runs from the conserved cysteine through the conserved F or W. Each record gives: V gene, J gene, D gene, clone size, CDR3 DNA, CDR3 protein. A D gene is named only where the DNA matches it firmly. A row's size may be missing; if present it is once, few, many or a size class.

>TRBV19|TRBJ1-5|.|.
TGTGCCACTTCGGGGGGTCCGGCAGTGTATAGCAATCAGCCCCAGCATTTT
CATSGGPAVYSNQPQHF
>TRBV25-1|TRBJ1-5|.|.
TGTGCCAGCAGTGAATCCGGAGATCAGCCCCAGCATTTT
CASSESGDQPQHF
>TRBV2|TRBJ1-1|.|.
TGTGCCAGCAGTGAGGTTGGAAGGAACACTGAAGCTTTCTTT
CASSEVGRNTEAFF
>TRBV7-9|TRBJ1-3|.|.
TGTGCCAGCAGCCCCCCCTTCCGACTGGGAAACACCATATATTTT
CASSPPFRLGNTIYF
>TRBV12-5|TRBJ2-7|.|.
TGTGCTAGTGGTGAAAACTTCTACGAGCAGTACTTC
CASGENFYEQYF
>TRBV9|TRBJ2-7|.|once
TGTGCCAGCAGCGTAGCTACGGGAAGTTACGAGCAGTACTTC
CASSVATGSYEQYF
>TRBV5-1|TRBJ2-1|.|.
TGCGCCAGCAGGGGCGGGAACTCCTACAATGAGCAGTTCTTC
CASRGGNSYNEQFF
>TRBV4-1|TRBJ2-7|.|few
TGCGCCAGCAGCCCGACCGGTCCCTTCGCGGGCTACGAGCAGTACTTC
CASSPTGPFAGYEQYF
>TRBV6-5|TRBJ1-5|.|.
TGTGCCTCGGGGAAAAATAGCAATCAGCCCCAGCATTTT
CASGKNSNQPQHF
>TRBV28|TRBJ2-7|.|.
TGTGCCAGCAGTTCTCTCGCGCACGAGCAGTACTTC
CASSSLAHEQYF
>TRBV3-1/TRBV3-2|TRBJ1-1|.|.
TGTGCCAGCAGCGCCCACCGGACATCTGCTTTCTTT
CASSAHRTSAFF
>TRBV27|TRBJ2-2|TRBD1|.
TGTGCCAGCAAAGGACAGGGGCGGAACGGGGAGCTGTTTTTT
CASKGQGRNGELFF
>TRBV6-5|TRBJ2-2|TRBD1|.
TGTGCCAGCAGACCGGGACAGACGACCGGGGAGCTGTTTTTT
CASRPGQTTGELFF
>TRBV9|TRBJ1-3|.|.
TGTGCCAGCAGCAGGGAAAACACCATATATTTT
CASSRENTIYF
>TRBV11-1|TRBJ2-1|.|.
TGTGCCAGCAGCCCCCTTTTGGACTCCTACAATGAGCAGTTCTTC
CASSPLLDSYNEQFF
>TRBV25-1|TRBJ2-1|.|.
TGTGCCAGCAGTGGGTGGATCAATGAGCAGTTCTTC
CASSGWINEQFF
>TRBV15|TRBJ1-5|.|.
TGTGCCACCGTAGACCGCCTTAGCAATCAGCCCCAGCATTTT
CATVDRLSNQPQHF
>TRBV19|TRBJ2-7|.|.
TGTGCCAGTAGTGCCCTCCAAGGTGACGAGCAGTACTTC
CASSALQGDEQYF
>TRBV16|TRBJ1-4|.|.
TGTGCCAGCAGCCAATTAAGGACCGACGAACTGTTTTTT
CASSQLRTDELFF
>TRBV7-2|TRBJ2-7|.|.
TGTGCCAGCAGCTTCCAGGGTTTCGAGCAGTACTTC
CASSFQGFEQYF
>TRBV18|TRBJ2-7|TRBD1|.
TGTGCCAGCTCACCGAAGACAGGGGCGTCCTACGAGCAGTACTTC
CASSPKTGASYEQYF
>TRBV19|TRBJ1-5|.|.
TGTGCCAGTAGGGAGGATGGAAGTTATAGCAATCAGCCCCAGCATTTT
CASREDGSYSNQPQHF
>TRBV15|TRBJ2-7|.|.
TGTGCCACCAGCAGAGATTTATTTACAGACTACGAGCAGTACTTC
CATSRDLFTDYEQYF
>TRBV20-1|TRBJ2-7|TRBD1|.
TGCAGTGCTAGTCTTATGGGACAGGGGGTGGAGGAGCAGTACTTC
CSASLMGQGVEEQYF
>TRBV19|TRBJ2-7|TRBD1|.
TGTGCCAGTAGTAAAAGACAGGGCTCCTACGAGCAGTACTTC
CASSKRQGSYEQYF
>TRBV5-8|TRBJ2-2|.|.
TGTGCCAGCAGCTTGGCCGGGCACCACACCGGGGAGCTGTTTTTT
CASSLAGHHTGELFF
>TRBV14|TRBJ1-6|.|.
TGTGCCAGCAGCCAGGAGAGCTCCTATAATTCACCCCTCCACTTT
CASSQESSYNSPLHF
>TRBV7-8|TRBJ1-1|.|.
TGTGCCAGCAGCTTAGTGGGTATGAACACTGAAGCTTTCTTT
CASSLVGMNTEAFF
>TRBV10-3|TRBJ1-1|TRBD1|.
TGTGCCATCAGCGGACAGGGGGGCACTGAAGCTTTCTTT
CAISGQGGTEAFF
>TRBV19|TRBJ1-1|.|.
TGTGCCAGTACGGGGGTTTCGTGGGGCACTGAAGCTTTCTTT
CASTGVSWGTEAFF
>TRBV11-2|TRBJ2-1|TRBD2|.
TGTGCCAGCAGCTACGCGGGAGGGAACAATGAGCAGTTCTTC
CASSYAGGNNEQFF
>TRBV5-1|TRBJ1-2|.|once
TGCGCCAGCAGCCTAACGACCGTAACCTCGACTAACTATGGCTACACCTTC
CASSLTTVTSTNYGYTF
>TRBV7-2|TRBJ2-7|.|.
TGTGCCAGCAGCTTACCCACGGACTACGAGCAGTACTTC
CASSLPTDYEQYF
>TRBV27|TRBJ2-1|.|.
TGTGCCAGCAGTTTCATACAGGGCGCTGAGCAGTTCTTC
CASSFIQGAEQFF
>TRBV3-1/TRBV3-2|TRBJ1-5|.|.
TGTGCCAGCAGCCAAGATCTAGGTCAGGGTCAGCCCCAGCATTTT
CASSQDLGQGQPQHF
>TRBV28|TRBJ1-1|TRBD1|.
TGTGCCAGCAGTTTATTGGACAGGGGGGCTTTCTTT
CASSLLDRGAFF
>TRBV20-1|TRBJ1-1|.|.
TGCAGTGCTAGTGGAGGGTCGAACACTGAAGCTTTCTTT
CSASGGSNTEAFF
>TRBV30|TRBJ1-4|TRBD1|few
TGTGCCTGGAGAGGGACAGCTAATGAAAAACTGTTTTTT
CAWRGTANEKLFF
>TRBV25-1|TRBJ2-5|.|.
TGTGCCAGCAGTGGATCCCCGGACAGTAGGAAAGAGACCCAGTACTTC
CASSGSPDSRKETQYF
>TRBV6-4|TRBJ1-2|.|.
TGTGCCAGCAGTGACTCCTGGGGCGCTAACTATGGCTACACCTTC
CASSDSWGANYGYTF
>TRBV25-1|TRBJ2-3|.|.
TGTGCCAGCAGTGAATATGGCGGCCACTCTCGGGGCGATACGCAGTATTTT
CASSEYGGHSRGDTQYF
>TRBV19|TRBJ2-6|TRBD1|.
TGTGCCAGTAGTTCTCAGCCGGGACAGGGGATGAGGGCTGGGGCCAACGTCCTGACTTTC
CASSSQPGQGMRAGANVLTF
>TRBV9|TRBJ1-2|.|.
TGTGCCAGCAGCGTAGGAGGTAGTTATGGCTACACCTTC
CASSVGGSYGYTF